These 32 T cell receptor beta chains came from one sample sequenced in a study of shared clonotypes between healthy human individuals. Produced via immunoSEQ multiplex PCR; TCRdb's table is partial and in-frame only. The sample shows 2.3 million or so clones, approximately 95% of them seen only once. Input material: naive CD4+ T cells from PBMCs. Subset denoted: CD45RA+ positively selected. The receptors originated from a young man in good health. Some clones in this sample may be carry-over from other donors' samples.

This sequence joins TRBV7-2 and TRBJ2-2; a possible D gene is TRBD1 (7 bases). This CDR3 has 16 amino acids. Germline CDR1 and CDR2: SGHTA and FQGNSA. V was trimmed by 5 bases and J by 1 base, leaving 14 bases between them. CDR3 DNA sequence: TGTGCCAGCAGCAAGCAGGGGGGTAGGAACACCGGGGAGCTGTTTTTT. Its translation is CASSKQGGRNTGELFF.

The chain is built from TRBV7-2 and TRBJ2-2; no clear D. The germline CDR1 and CDR2 sequences are SGHTA and FQGNSA. Trimming pared 5 bases from V and 0 bases from J, leaving 13 bases between. The CDR3 sequence is 16 residues long. This CDR3 reads CASSPGILANTGELFF. CDR3 bases: TGTGCCAGCAGCCCCGGAATTCTCGCGAACACCGGGGAGCTGTTTTTT.

The genes are TRBV7-2 and TRBJ1-1; 7 nucleotides match TRBD1. The trim removed 6 bases at V and 6 bases at J, leaving 7 bases unmatched. Germline V gene data show CDR1 as SGHTA and CDR2 as FQGNSA. The CDR3 runs to 13 residues. The CDR3 DNA reads as TGTGCCAGCAGGAATAGACAGGGTTCTGAAGCTTTCTTT. This gives the protein CASRNRQGSEAFF.

The rearrangement uses TRBV7-9 and TRBJ1-1; 9 bases agree with TRBD1. Germline CDR1 reads SEHNR; CDR2 reads FQNEAQ (reference sequence). V trimming: 4 bases; J trimming: 2 bases; junction bases outside the gene matches: 5. The CDR3 loop spans 15 amino acids. The CDR3 here is CASSWTGAANTEAFF. CDR3 coding DNA: TGTGCCAGCAGCTGGACAGGGGCTGCAAACACTGAAGCTTTCTTT.

The genes are TRBV28 and TRBJ2-7, with TRBD1 matching over 9 bases. The V segment lost 5 bases and the J segment 5 bases; nucleotides outside the gene matches: 10. CDR1 MDHEN and CDR2 SYDVKM come from the germline V gene. The CDR3 totals 15 residues. The CDR3 DNA sequence: TGTGCCAGCAGTAGTTTGGGACAGGGAGGGCACGAGCAGTACTTC. Translating gives CASSSLGQGGHEQYF. Full variable domain (outside the CDR3, taken from reference TRBV28 and TRBJ2-7): DVKVTQSSRYLVKRTGEKVFLECVQDMDHENMFWYRQDPGLGLRLIYFSYDVKMKEKGDIPEGYSVSREKKERFSLILESASTNQTSMYLCASSSLGQGGHEQYFGPGTRLTVT.

V gene TRBV5-1 combines with J gene TRBJ2-5; weak D call: TRBD2 (6 bases). The germline CDR1 and CDR2 sequences are SGHRS and YFSETQ. Trimming took off 3 bases at V and 3 bases at J, with 12 bases between the two ends. CDR3 length: 14 residues. CDR3 nucleotide sequence: TGCGCCAGCAGCTGGGGTGGAGGGGAAGAGACCCAGTACTTC. Amino acid sequence: CASSWGGGEETQYF. Full variable domain (remainder filled in from reference TRBV5-1 and TRBJ2-5): KAGVTQTPRYLIKTRGQQVTLSCSPISGHRSVSWYQQTPGQGLQFLFEYFSETQRNKGNFPGRFSGRQFSNSRSEMNVSTLELGDSALYLCASSWGGGEETQYFGPGTRLLVL.

This rearrangement joins TRBV5-4 to TRBJ2-1; 7 nucleotides agree with TRBD2. CDR3 length: 16 residues. Germline CDR1 and CDR2: SGHNT and YYREEE (reference sequence). Trimming at V came to 0 bases and at J to 8 bases, leaving 11 bases not matched to a gene. CDR3 in DNA: TGTGCCAGCAGCTTGGGGGGAGAGGGCGGGAGTTATGAGCAGTTCTTC. It codes for CASSLGGEGGSYEQFF.

The chain links TRBV7-2 to TRBJ2-5, with D possibly being TRBD2 (6 bases). Between the trimmed V and J ends, which lost 2 bases and 5 bases, there was a span of 12 bases. Germline CDR1 and CDR2: SGHTA and FQGNSA. CDR3 length equals 14 residues. CDR3 sequence reads: CASSLRRARETQYF. CDR3 in DNA: TGTGCCAGCAGCTTAAGGAGGGCCCGGGAGACCCAGTACTTC.

The chain has TRBV5-1 and TRBJ1-2; the D gene is possibly TRBD1 (6 bases). Germline V CDR1 and CDR2: SGHRS, YFSETQ. Trimming shortened V by 0 bases and J by 2 bases, and 14 bases separated the two germline ends. The CDR3 loop spans 16 amino acids. Written as DNA, the CDR3 is TGCGCCAGCAGCTTGGCAGCACAGGGAGGAAACTATGGCTACACCTTC. Translating gives CASSLAAQGGNYGYTF.

The CDR3 DNA follows: TGTGCCACCAGCAGAGGGGCAGGGGGAGAGGGCTATGGCTACACCTTC. This gives the protein CATSRGAGGEGYGYTF. V is TRBV15 and J is TRBJ1-2; 7 nucleotides align to TRBD1. The CDR3 loop spans 16 amino acids. The germline CDR1 and CDR2 sequences are LNHNV and YYDKDF (reference sequence). V shed 1 base, J shed 4 bases, and the junction held 9 bases outside the gene matches.

This chain joins TRBV7-3 and TRBJ2-2, with a tentative D call TRBD1 (5 bases). Germline loops: CDR1 SGHTA, CDR2 FQGTGA. The V end was cut by 6 bases, the J end by 4 bases, with 15 bases between. This CDR3 is built from 15 residues. The CDR3 DNA sequence: TGTGCCAGCAGTGTCGGGCAGGGATTCACCGGGGAGCTGTTTTTT. It codes for CASSVGQGFTGELFF.

Note on this clone: Other nucleotide sequences in the sample specify the same CDR3. The J gene is TRBJ2-3, the V gene TRBV9, with D hard to call. Germline V gene lookup returns CDR1 SGDLS and CDR2 YYNGEE. Trimming stripped 0 bases from V and 5 bases from J, with 4 bases between. The CDR3 consists of 12 residues. The DNA for the CDR3 is TGTGCCAGCAGCGTAGATGTAGATACGCAGTATTTT. It encodes CASSVDVDTQYF.

Notes on this clone: Other DNA sequences of this sample code for an identical CDR3. The chain links TRBV9 to TRBJ1-1, with D possibly TRBD1 on 6 matching bases. Germline V gene data show CDR1 as SGDLS and CDR2 as YYNGEE. V was cut by 4 bases and J by 5 bases, with 18 bases left in between. The CDR3 has 15 residues. The DNA of the CDR3 is TGTGCCAGCAGCCCCAGTGGGGGGAGGGGGACTGAAGCTTTCTTT. Translating gives CASSPSGGRGTEAFF.

This chain uses TRBV5-6 with TRBJ1-2; tentatively, D is TRBD1 (5 bases). Germline CDR1 is SGHDT and CDR2 is YYEEEE. The CDR3 covers 13 residues. The V and J ends lost 5 bases and 11 bases respectively, with 19 bases between them. Here the CDR3 DNA reads TGTGCCAGCAGGTTCGACCGGGACGGCGCTTACACCTTC. It specifies CASRFDRDGAYTF.

This clone was found once. The CDR3 protein is CASSLGQGVYNEQFF. The CDR3 coding sequence is TGTGCCAGCAGCTTAGGGCAGGGGGTCTACAATGAGCAGTTCTTC. This sequence joins TRBV7-9 and TRBJ2-1, with TRBD1 matching 7 bases. This CDR3 contains 15 residues. The V and J ends lost 1 base and 3 bases, in that order; junction bases with no gene match: 3. Germline assignment: CDR1 SEHNR and CDR2 FQNEAQ (reference sequence). Based on the CDR3 plus reference TRBV7-9 and TRBJ2-1, the full variable domain is DTGVSQNPRHKITKRGQNVTFRCDPISEHNRLYWYRQTLGQGPEFLTYFQNEAQLEKSRLLSDRFSAERPKGSFSTLEIQRTEQGDSAMYLCASSLGQGVYNEQFFGPGTRLTVL.

The chain carries TRBV6-1 and TRBJ1-2; D is unresolved. Germline values: CDR1 MNHNS, CDR2 SASEGT. V gave up 8 bases and J gave up 4 bases, with 14 bases separating them. The CDR3 is 13 amino acids. The CDR3 sequence is CASGINLSYGYTF. CDR3 sequence (DNA): TGTGCCAGCGGAATAAACCTTAGCTATGGCTACACCTTC.

J is TRBJ2-1 and V is TRBV7-2; 7 positions match TRBD2. Per the germline V gene, CDR1 is SGHTA and CDR2 is FQGNSA. V shed 7 bases and J 6 bases; nucleotides not matched to a gene: 15. CDR3 length equals 16 residues. CDR3 loop: CASILSGGRAFNEQFF. The CDR3 nucleotides are TGTGCCAGCATCCTAAGTGGGGGGAGGGCCTTCAATGAGCAGTTCTTC.

This clone occurred once. The chain joins TRBV28 to TRBJ1-1; TRBD1 aligns across 8 bases. The V gene end was trimmed by 2 bases and the J gene end by 0 bases; junction bases not matched to a gene: 11. This CDR3 contains 18 residues. Germline V gene lookup returns CDR1 MDHEN and CDR2 SYDVKM. This CDR3 is CASSLNLDRALVNTEAFF. The CDR3 DNA is TGTGCCAGCAGTTTAAATTTGGACAGGGCTCTTGTGAACACTGAAGCTTTCTTT.

This chain uses TRBV4-3 with TRBJ2-5, with no clear D. The V gene's germline CDR1 is LGHNA and CDR2 YSLEER. V dropped 4 bases and J dropped 1 base, with 13 bases sitting between them. There are 15 residues in the CDR3. DNA for the CDR3: TGCGCCAGCAGCCCAACTTTAGGTTCCCAAGAGACCCAGTACTTC. Protein product: CASSPTLGSQETQYF.

The chain uses TRBV4-1 and TRBJ1-2; the D is unclear. With 3 bases removed from V and 3 bases from J, the gap between germline ends came to 5 bases. Germline CDR1 is MGHRA and CDR2 is YSYEKL. The CDR3 sequence is 12 residues long. The CDR3 spells CASSQGYYGYTF. CDR3 bases: TGCGCCAGCAGCCAGGGGTACTATGGCTACACCTTC.

The V call is TRBV19, the J call TRBJ2-1; 14 positions agree with TRBD2. This CDR3 is 16 amino acids long. Germline trimming cut 5 bases from V and 7 bases from J; bases unmatched to any gene: 7. CDR1 is LNHDA, CDR2 SQIVND, per germline (reference sequence). CDR3 nucleotide sequence: TGTGCCAGTAGTCCCAGACTAGCGGGAGGGCCAAATGAGCAGTTCTTC. Translation: CASSPRLAGGPNEQFF. Drawing the rest from reference TRBV19 and TRBJ2-1, the complete variable domain is DGGITQSPKYLFRKEGQNVTLSCEQNLNHDAMYWYRQDPGQGLRLIYYSQIVNDFQKGDIAEGYSVSREKKESFPLTVTSAQKNPTAFYLCASSPRLAGGPNEQFFGPGTRLTVL.

The chain has TRBV7-2 and TRBJ1-4; 7 bases map to TRBD1. Germline V lookup: CDR1 SGHTA, CDR2 FQGNSA. V shed 5 bases and J 4 bases; nucleotides not matched to a gene: 4. The CDR3 length is 14 residues. CDR3 sequence: CASSPDRINEKLFF. The CDR3 nucleotides read TGTGCCAGCAGCCCGGACAGGATTAATGAAAAACTGTTTTTT.

The chain is built from TRBV9 and TRBJ2-7; 9 bases fit TRBD2. The length of the CDR3 is 15 residues. The germline gives CDR1 SGDLS, CDR2 YYNGEE. Losses at the gene ends were 4 bases for V and 6 bases for J; bases not matched to a gene: 11. CDR3 residues: CASSPRLAETGEQYF. The CDR3, as DNA: TGTGCCAGCAGCCCCCGACTAGCGGAGACAGGCGAGCAGTACTTC. Full variable domain (remainder filled in from reference TRBV9 and TRBJ2-7): DSGVTQTPKHLITATGQRVTLRCSPRSGDLSVYWYQQSLDQGLQFLIQYYNGEERAKGNILERFSAQQFPDLHSELNLSSLELGDSALYFCASSPRLAETGEQYFGPGTRLTVT.

As for this clone: This CDR3 is also generated by other DNA sequences in the sample. The rearrangement uses TRBV5-1 and TRBJ1-1; a possible D gene is TRBD1 (5 bases). The V gene's germline CDR1 is SGHRS and CDR2 YFSETQ. The V and J ends lost 1 base and 2 bases respectively, with 9 bases between them. The CDR3 loop spans 14 amino acids. In DNA form, the CDR3 reads TGCGCCAGCAGCTTGTTCCAGGGTAACACTGAAGCTTTCTTT. Residues: CASSLFQGNTEAFF.

The chain links TRBV28 to TRBJ2-1; 10 bases are shared with TRBD2. The CDR3 is made up of 15 amino acids. Germline V gene data show CDR1 as MDHEN and CDR2 as SYDVKM. The junction had 11 bases not matched to a gene; V was cut back by 8 bases and J by 7 bases. CDR3 sequence reads: CASYRLAGVGNEQFF. The CDR3, as DNA: TGTGCCAGCTATCGGCTAGCGGGAGTAGGGAATGAGCAGTTCTTC. The whole variable domain, filled in from reference TRBV28 and TRBJ2-1, reads DVKVTQSSRYLVKRTGEKVFLECVQDMDHENMFWYRQDPGLGLRLIYFSYDVKMKEKGDIPEGYSVSREKKERFSLILESASTNQTSMYLCASYRLAGVGNEQFFGPGTRLTVL.

The chain has TRBV7-9 and TRBJ2-5; 11 bases are shared with TRBD2. V lost 7 bases to trimming and J lost 4 bases; unmatched junction nucleotides: 11. The CDR3 is 16 amino acids. Germline V lookup: CDR1 SEHNR, CDR2 FQNEAQ (reference sequence). CDR3 protein: CASTKLAGGPGETQYF. CDR3 bases: TGTGCCAGCACAAAATTAGCGGGAGGGCCGGGAGAGACCCAGTACTTC.

The rearrangement links TRBV7-9 to TRBJ2-1, with a weak D call TRBD2 (5 bases). The CDR3 runs 13 residues. CDR1 is SEHNR and CDR2 is FQNEAQ in the germline V gene (reference sequence). Trimming pared 5 bases from V and 8 bases from J, leaving 13 bases between. CDR3 protein: CASSPLGVDEQFF. Written as DNA, the CDR3 is TGTGCCAGCAGCCCCCTGGGAGTTGATGAGCAGTTCTTC.

In regard to this clone: The same CDR3 arises from other DNA sequences in this sample as well. The chain recombines TRBV18 with TRBJ2-2; TRBD2 might be the D (5 bases). The V gene's germline CDR1 is KGHSH and CDR2 LQKENI. V was pared by 3 bases and J by 1 base, with 12 bases between. This CDR3 contains 16 residues. The CDR3 region has the DNA TGTGCCAGCTCACCGGCCCTAGCCGAGAACACCGGGGAGCTGTTTTTT. The encoded protein is CASSPALAENTGELFF.

This clone was seen only once. This rearrangement joins TRBV16 to TRBJ2-3; D is undetermined. Germline V gene data show CDR1 as KGHSY and CDR2 as FQNENV. V was clipped by 4 bases and J by 1 base, with 3 bases between them. The CDR3 runs to 12 residues. The CDR3 bases are TGTGCCAGCAGCCTCGGCACAGATACGCAGTATTTT. This sequence encodes CASSLGTDTQYF.

V usage is TRBV7-8 and J usage is TRBJ2-1; 8 bases are a match to TRBD1. V shed 5 bases and J 4 bases; nucleotides not matched to a gene: 7. CDR1 and CDR2 (germline): SGHVS, FQNEAQ. The CDR3 loop spans 15 amino acids. Written as DNA, the CDR3 is TGTGCCAGCAGCCAGGGGGCTTTTCTATACAATGAGCAGTTCTTC. Translated, it gives CASSQGAFLYNEQFF.

This clone has only one observation. The chain employs TRBV5-1 and TRBJ2-7; D perhaps matches TRBD2 (5 bases). Per the germline V gene, CDR1 is SGHRS and CDR2 is YFSETQ. V was clipped by 3 bases and J by 6 bases, with 16 bases between them. This CDR3 spans 14 amino acids. The CDR3 is CASSWDLGGSEQYF. Written as DNA, the CDR3 is TGCGCCAGCAGCTGGGATCTAGGAGGCAGCGAGCAGTACTTC.

The chain joins TRBV5-1 to TRBJ2-2; D may correspond to TRBD1 or TRBD2 (5 bases each). This CDR3 comprises 16 residues. Trimming pared 4 bases from V and 0 bases from J, leaving 13 bases between. The germline V gene encodes CDR1 SGHRS and CDR2 YFSETQ. In nucleotides, the CDR3 is TGCGCCAGCAGCCTAGCACAGGTCCCGAACACCGGGGAGCTGTTTTTT. The encoded protein is CASSLAQVPNTGELFF.